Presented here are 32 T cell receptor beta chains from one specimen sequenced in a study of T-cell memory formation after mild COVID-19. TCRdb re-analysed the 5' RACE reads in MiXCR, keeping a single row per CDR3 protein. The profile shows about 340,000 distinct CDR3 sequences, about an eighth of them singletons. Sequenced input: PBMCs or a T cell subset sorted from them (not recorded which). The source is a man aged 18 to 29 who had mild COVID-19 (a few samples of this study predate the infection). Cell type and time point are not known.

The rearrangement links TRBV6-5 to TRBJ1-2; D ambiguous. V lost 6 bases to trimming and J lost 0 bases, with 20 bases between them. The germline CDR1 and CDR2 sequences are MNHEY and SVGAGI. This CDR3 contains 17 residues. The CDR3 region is CASRPQWVPLANYGYTF. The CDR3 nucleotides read TGTGCCAGCAGGCCACAGTGGGTCCCTTTAGCTAACTATGGCTACACCTTC.

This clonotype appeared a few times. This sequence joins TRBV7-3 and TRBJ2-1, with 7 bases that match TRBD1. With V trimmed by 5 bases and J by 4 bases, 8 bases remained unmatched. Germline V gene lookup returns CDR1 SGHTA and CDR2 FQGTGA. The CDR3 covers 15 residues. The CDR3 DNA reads TGTGCCAGCAGCCCGACCCGACAGGGTTACAATGAGCAGTTCTTC. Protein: CASSPTRQGYNEQFF.

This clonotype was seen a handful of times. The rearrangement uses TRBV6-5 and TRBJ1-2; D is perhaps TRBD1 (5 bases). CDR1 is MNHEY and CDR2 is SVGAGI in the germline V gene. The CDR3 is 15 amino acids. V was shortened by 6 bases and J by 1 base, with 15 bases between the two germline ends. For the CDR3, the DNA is TGTGCCAGCAGCTTACTTTCAGGGCATAACTATGGCTACACCTTC. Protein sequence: CASSLLSGHNYGYTF.

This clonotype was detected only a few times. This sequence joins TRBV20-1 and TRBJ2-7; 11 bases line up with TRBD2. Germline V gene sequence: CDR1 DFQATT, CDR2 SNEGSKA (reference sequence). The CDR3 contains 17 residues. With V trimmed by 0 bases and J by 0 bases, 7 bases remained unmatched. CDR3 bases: TGCAGTGCTAGAGATCTAGCGGGGGGCCCTAGCTCCTACGAGCAGTACGTC. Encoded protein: CSARDLAGGPSSYEQYV.

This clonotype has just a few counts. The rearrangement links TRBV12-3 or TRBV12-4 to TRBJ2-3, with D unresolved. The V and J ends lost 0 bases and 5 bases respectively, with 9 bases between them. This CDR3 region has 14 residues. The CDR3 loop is CASSLARRLDTQYF. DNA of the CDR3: TGTGCCAGCAGTTTAGCGAGACGGTTAGATACGCAGTATTTT.

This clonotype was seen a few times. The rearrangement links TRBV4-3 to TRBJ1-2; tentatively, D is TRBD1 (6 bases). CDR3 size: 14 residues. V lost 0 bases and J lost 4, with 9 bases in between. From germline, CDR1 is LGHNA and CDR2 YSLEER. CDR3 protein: CASSQDRGRYGYTF. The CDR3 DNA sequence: TGCGCCAGCAGCCAAGATCGGGGGCGCTATGGCTACACCTTC.

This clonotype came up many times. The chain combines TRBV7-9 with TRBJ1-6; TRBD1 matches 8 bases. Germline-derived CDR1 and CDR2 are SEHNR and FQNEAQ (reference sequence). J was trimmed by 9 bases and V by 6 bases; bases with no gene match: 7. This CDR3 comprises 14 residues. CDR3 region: CASRLRGQGSPLHF. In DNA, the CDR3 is TGTGCCAGCAGACTCAGGGGGCAAGGTTCACCCCTCCACTTT.

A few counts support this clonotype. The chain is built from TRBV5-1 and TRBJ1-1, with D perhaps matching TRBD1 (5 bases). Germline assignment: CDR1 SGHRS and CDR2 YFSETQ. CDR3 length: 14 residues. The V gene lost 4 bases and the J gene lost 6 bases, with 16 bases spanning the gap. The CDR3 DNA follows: TGCGCCAGCAGCCCGGGACCTCATTACGCTGAAGCTTTCTTT. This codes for CASSPGPHYAEAFF. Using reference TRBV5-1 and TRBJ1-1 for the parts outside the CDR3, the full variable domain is KAGVTQTPRYLIKTRGQQVTLSCSPISGHRSVSWYQQTPGQGLQFLFEYFSETQRNKGNFPGRFSGRQFSNSRSEMNVSTLELGDSALYLCASSPGPHYAEAFFGQGTRLTVV.

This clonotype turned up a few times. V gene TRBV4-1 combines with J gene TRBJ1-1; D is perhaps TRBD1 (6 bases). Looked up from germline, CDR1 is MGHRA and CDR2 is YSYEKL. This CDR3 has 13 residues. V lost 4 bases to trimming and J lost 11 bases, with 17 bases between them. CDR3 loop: CASSPIGGRAAFF. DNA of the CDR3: TGCGCCAGCAGCCCCATTGGGGGGCGTGCGGCTTTCTTT.

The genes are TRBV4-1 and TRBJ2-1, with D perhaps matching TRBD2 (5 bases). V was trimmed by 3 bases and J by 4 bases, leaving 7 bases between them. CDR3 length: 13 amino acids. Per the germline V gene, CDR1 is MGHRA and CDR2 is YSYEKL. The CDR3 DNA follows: TGCGCCAGCAGCCACCCGGGGTACAATGAGCAGTTCTTC. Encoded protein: CASSHPGYNEQFF.

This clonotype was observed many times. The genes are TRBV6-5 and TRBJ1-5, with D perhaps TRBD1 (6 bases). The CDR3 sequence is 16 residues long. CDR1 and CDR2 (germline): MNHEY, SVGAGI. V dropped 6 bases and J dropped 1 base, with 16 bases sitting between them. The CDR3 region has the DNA TGTGCCAGCAGCGATGGGGGCCTCGGAAGCAATCAGCCCCAGCATTTT. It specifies CASSDGGLGSNQPQHF.

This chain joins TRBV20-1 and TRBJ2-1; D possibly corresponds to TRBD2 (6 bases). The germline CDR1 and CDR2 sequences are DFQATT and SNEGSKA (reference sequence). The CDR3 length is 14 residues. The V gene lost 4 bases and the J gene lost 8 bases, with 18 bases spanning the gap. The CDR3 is CSAITGGVWDEQFF. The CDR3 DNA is TGCAGTGCTATCACGGGCGGGGTCTGGGATGAGCAGTTCTTC.

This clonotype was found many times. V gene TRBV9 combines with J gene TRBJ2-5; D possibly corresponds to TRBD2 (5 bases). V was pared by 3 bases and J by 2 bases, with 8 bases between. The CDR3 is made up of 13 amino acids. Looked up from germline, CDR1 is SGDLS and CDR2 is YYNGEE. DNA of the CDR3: TGTGCCAGCAGCGGCGGAGGACAAGAGACCCAGTACTTC. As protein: CASSGGGQETQYF.

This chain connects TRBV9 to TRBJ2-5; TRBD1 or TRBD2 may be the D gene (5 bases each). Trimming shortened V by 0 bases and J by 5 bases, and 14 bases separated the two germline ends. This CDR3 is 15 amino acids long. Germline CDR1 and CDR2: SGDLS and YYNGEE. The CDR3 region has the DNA TGTGCCAGCAGCGTAGCCGGGGCCTTGGGGGAGACCCAGTACTTC. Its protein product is CASSVAGALGETQYF.

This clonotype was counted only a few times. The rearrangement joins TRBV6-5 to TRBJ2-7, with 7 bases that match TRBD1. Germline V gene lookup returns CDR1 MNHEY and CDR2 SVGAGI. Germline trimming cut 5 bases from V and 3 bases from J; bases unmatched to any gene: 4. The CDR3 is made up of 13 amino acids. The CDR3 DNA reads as TGTGCCAGCAGTAGGGGACAGCACTACGAGCAGTACTTC. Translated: CASSRGQHYEQYF.

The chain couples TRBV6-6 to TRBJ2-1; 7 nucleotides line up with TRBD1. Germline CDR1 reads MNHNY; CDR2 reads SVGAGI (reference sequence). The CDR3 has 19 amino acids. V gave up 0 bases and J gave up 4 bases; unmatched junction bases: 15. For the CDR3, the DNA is TGTGCCAGCAGTTACTCGAGGGGCGGAGGACAGGCTTCTTACAATGAGCAGTTCTTC. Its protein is CASSYSRGGGQASYNEQFF.

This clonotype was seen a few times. The CDR3 DNA reads TGTGCCAGCAGTTTTCGAGTATCGGGGCAAGAGACCCAGTACTTC. Translating gives CASSFRVSGQETQYF. This chain connects TRBV6-2 or TRBV6-3 to TRBJ2-5; D is perhaps TRBD2 (5 bases). Trimming removed 4 bases at V and 2 bases at J, with 14 bases between. The length of the CDR3 is 15 residues. Germline V gives CDR1 MNHEY, CDR2 SVGEGT.

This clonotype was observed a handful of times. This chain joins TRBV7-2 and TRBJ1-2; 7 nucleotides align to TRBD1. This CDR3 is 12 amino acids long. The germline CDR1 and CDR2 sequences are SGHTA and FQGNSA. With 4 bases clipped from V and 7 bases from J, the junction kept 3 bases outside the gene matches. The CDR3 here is CASSSPGGGYTF. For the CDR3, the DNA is TGTGCCAGCAGCTCCCCAGGGGGTGGCTACACCTTC.

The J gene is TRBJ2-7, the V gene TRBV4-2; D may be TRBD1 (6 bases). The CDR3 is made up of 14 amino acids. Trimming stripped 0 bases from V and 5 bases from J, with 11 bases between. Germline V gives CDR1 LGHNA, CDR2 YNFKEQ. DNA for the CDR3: TGTGCCAGCAGCCAAGATCTACAGGGCCACGAGCAGTACTTC. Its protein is CASSQDLQGHEQYF.

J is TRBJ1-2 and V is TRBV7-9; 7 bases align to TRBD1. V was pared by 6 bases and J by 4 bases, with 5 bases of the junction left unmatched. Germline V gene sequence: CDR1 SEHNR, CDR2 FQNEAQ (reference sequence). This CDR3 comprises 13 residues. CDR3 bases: TGTGCCAGCAGAGGACAGGAGATCTATGGCTACACCTTC. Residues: CASRGQEIYGYTF.

CDR3 bases: TGTGCCATCCGGACAGGGGGCGACTATGGCTACACCTTC. Amino acids: CAIRTGGDYGYTF. This chain links TRBV6-5 with TRBJ1-2, with 11 bases lining up with TRBD1. Losses at the gene ends were 10 bases for V and 3 bases for J; bases not matched to a gene: 4. Germline V gives CDR1 MNHEY, CDR2 SVGAGI. The CDR3 totals 13 residues.

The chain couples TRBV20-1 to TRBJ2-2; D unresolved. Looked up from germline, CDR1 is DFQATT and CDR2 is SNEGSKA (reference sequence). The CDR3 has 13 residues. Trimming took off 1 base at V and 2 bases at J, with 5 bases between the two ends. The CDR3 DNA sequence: TGCAGTGCTAGAGGACCTAACACCGGGGAGCTGTTTTTT. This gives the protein CSARGPNTGELFF.

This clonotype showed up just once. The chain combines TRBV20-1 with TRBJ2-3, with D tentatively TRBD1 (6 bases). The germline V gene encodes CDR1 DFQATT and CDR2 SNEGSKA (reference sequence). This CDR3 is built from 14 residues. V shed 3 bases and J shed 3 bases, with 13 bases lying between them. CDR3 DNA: TGCAGTGCTAGCGGGACACAGGATACAGATACGCAGTATTTT. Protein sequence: CSASGTQDTDTQYF.

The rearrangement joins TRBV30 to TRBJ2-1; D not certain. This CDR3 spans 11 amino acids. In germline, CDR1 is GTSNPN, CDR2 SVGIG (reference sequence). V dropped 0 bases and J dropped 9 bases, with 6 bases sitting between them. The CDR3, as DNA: TGTGCCTGGAGTGTATTTGGTGAGCAGTTCTTC. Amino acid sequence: CAWSVFGEQFF.

CDR3 sequence: CAISATGSQETQYF. For the CDR3, the DNA is TGTGCCATCAGTGCGACAGGGAGCCAAGAGACCCAGTACTTC. V gene TRBV10-3 combines with J gene TRBJ2-5; 7 bases match TRBD1. CDR1 ENHRY and CDR2 SYGVKD come from the germline V gene. V lost 4 bases, J lost 1 base, and 3 bases stayed unmatched. This CDR3 has 14 amino acids.

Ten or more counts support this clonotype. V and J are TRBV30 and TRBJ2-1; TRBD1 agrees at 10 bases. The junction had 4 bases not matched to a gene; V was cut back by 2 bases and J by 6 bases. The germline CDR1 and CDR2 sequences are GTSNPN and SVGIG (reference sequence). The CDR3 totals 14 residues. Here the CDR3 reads CAWSLGTGVNEQFF. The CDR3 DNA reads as TGTGCCTGGAGTCTAGGGACAGGGGTCAATGAGCAGTTCTTC. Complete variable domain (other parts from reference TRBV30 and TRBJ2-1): SQTIHQWPATLVQPVGSPLSLECTVEGTSNPNLYWYRQAAGRGLQLLFYSVGIGQISSEVPQNLSASRPQDRQFILSSKKLLLSDSGFYLCAWSLGTGVNEQFFGPGTRLTVL.

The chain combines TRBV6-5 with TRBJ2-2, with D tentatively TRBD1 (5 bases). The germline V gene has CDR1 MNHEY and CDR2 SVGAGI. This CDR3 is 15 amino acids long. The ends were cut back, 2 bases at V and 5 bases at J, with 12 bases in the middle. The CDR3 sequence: CASSYAVRVTGELFF. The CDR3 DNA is TGTGCCAGCAGTTACGCCGTCAGGGTAACCGGGGAGCTGTTTTTT.

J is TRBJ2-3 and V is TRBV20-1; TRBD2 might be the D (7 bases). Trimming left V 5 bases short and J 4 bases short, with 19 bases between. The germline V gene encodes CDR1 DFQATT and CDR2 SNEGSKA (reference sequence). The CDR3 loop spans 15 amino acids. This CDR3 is CSAPSPGGAADTQYF. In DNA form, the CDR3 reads TGCAGTGCTCCTTCCCCTGGGGGGGCGGCAGATACGCAGTATTTT.

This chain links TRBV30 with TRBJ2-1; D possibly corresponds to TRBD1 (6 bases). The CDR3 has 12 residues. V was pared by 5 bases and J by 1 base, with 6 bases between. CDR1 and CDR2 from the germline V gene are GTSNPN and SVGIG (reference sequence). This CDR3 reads CAWGQSYNEQFF. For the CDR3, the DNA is TGTGCCTGGGGACAGTCCTACAATGAGCAGTTCTTC.

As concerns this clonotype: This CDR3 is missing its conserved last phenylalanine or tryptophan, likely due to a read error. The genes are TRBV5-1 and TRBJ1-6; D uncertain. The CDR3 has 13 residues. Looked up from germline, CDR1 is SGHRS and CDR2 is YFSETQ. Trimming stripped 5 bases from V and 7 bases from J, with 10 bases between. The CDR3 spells CASRRDLNSPLHV. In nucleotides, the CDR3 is TGCGCCAGCAGGCGGGATTTAAATTCACCCCTCCACGTT.

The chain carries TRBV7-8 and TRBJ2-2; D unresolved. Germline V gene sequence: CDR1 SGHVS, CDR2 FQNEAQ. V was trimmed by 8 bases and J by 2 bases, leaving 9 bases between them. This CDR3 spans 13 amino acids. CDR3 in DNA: TGTGCCAGCGCTCCTTTTAACACCGGGGAGCTGTTTTTT. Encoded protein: CASAPFNTGELFF.

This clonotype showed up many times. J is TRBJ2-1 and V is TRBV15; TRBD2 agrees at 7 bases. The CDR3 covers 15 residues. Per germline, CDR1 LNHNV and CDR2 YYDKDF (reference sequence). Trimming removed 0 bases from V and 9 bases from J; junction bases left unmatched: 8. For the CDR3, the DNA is TGTGCCACCAGCAGAGACTCCGCAGCGGGGTTTGAGCAGTTCTTC. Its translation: CATSRDSAAGFEQFF.